One and the same sample provided the 24 T cell receptor beta chains below, sequenced in a study of radiation and T cells in renal cell carcinoma. Time point: blood 4 weeks post-SBRT, at nephrectomy. Treatment in this sample: 15 Gy SBRT to primary tumor, nephrectomy 4 weeks later. Profiled with immunoSEQ multiplex PCR; TCRdb holds only in-frame clones, not every one. The sample records roughly 92,000 clones, 75% to 85% being singletons. The sequenced sample was blood, obtained from a patient whose treatment included radiotherapy and nephrectomy. The receptor set was obtained from a man aged 60-69 years with renal cell carcinoma.

This rearrangement joins TRBV28 to TRBJ2-7; 8 bases agree with TRBD1. The CDR3 spans 14 residues. CDR1 MDHEN and CDR2 SYDVKM come from the germline V gene. After removal of 7 bases from V and 3 bases from J, the junction contained 8 bases not matched to a gene. CDR3 DNA sequence: TGTGCCAGCACCACTAGGGACAGGAACTACGAGCAGTACTTC. This translates into CASTTRDRNYEQYF.

This clone was detected a few times. The chain employs TRBV7-8 and TRBJ2-1, with 10 nucleotides matching TRBD2. V lost 5 bases, J lost 5 bases, and 6 bases stayed unmatched. This CDR3 is built from 15 residues. The germline CDR1 and CDR2 sequences are SGHVS and FQNEAQ. The CDR3 reads CASSHGTSEDNEQFF. CDR3 nucleotide sequence: TGTGCCAGCAGCCACGGGACTAGCGAGGACAATGAGCAGTTCTTC.

This chain joins TRBV7-2 and TRBJ1-1, with TRBD1 matching over 7 bases. CDR3 length: 14 residues. The V and J ends lost 4 bases and 2 bases, in that order; junction bases with no gene match: 4. Germline V gene data show CDR1 as SGHTA and CDR2 as FQGNSA. This chain's CDR3 is CASSSWDSNTEAFF. As DNA, the CDR3 is TGTGCCAGCAGCTCGTGGGACAGCAACACTGAAGCTTTCTTT.

V usage is TRBV7-2 and J usage is TRBJ1-4; 7 bases are shared with TRBD1. Looked up from germline, CDR1 is SGHTA and CDR2 is FQGNSA. The ends lost 1 base at V and 7 bases at J; junction bases unmatched: 3. The CDR3 runs to 14 residues. CDR3 protein: CASSLGNRGEKLFF. The DNA of the CDR3 is TGTGCCAGCAGCTTAGGTAACAGGGGTGAAAAACTGTTTTTT.

V gene TRBV19 combines with J gene TRBJ2-2, with D hard to call. Per germline, CDR1 LNHDA and CDR2 SQIVND (reference sequence). The CDR3 runs 13 residues. V lost 3 bases to trimming and J lost 6 bases, with 8 bases between them. The CDR3 bases are TGTGCCAGTAGTATCGTAGAGCCCGGGGAGCTGTTTTTT. It translates to CASSIVEPGELFF.

The chain links TRBV7-2 to TRBJ1-2; D gene uncertain. V dropped 1 base and J dropped 6 bases, with 12 bases sitting between them. This CDR3 is 14 amino acids long. Germline CDR1 and CDR2: SGHTA and FQGNSA. The chain's CDR3 is CASSLEAQRHGYTF. DNA for the CDR3: TGTGCCAGCAGCTTAGAGGCCCAAAGGCATGGCTACACCTTC.

This CDR3 is CASSGQGGSRDEQYF. CDR3 bases: TGCGCCAGCAGCGGACAGGGAGGGTCCCGGGACGAGCAGTACTTC. This rearrangement joins TRBV5-1 to TRBJ2-7; a weak D match, TRBD1 (8 bases). Trimming left V 4 bases short and J 5 bases short, with 19 bases between. The germline CDR1 and CDR2 sequences are SGHRS and YFSETQ. This CDR3 is built from 15 residues.

V is TRBV28 and J is TRBJ2-7, with 8 bases fitting TRBD2. The CDR3 is 12 amino acids. V trimming: 8 bases; J trimming: 8 bases; junction bases outside the gene matches: 8. CDR1 and CDR2 from the germline V gene are MDHEN and SYDVKM. This chain's CDR3 is CASGTSGSQQYF. The CDR3, as DNA: TGTGCCAGCGGGACTAGTGGATCCCAGCAGTACTTC.

This clone has only a few counts. This chain joins TRBV6-6 and TRBJ2-7, with D possibly matching TRBD2 (6 bases). This CDR3 is 13 amino acids long. The V gene lost 2 bases and the J gene lost 3 bases, with 8 bases spanning the gap. CDR1 and CDR2 (germline): MNHNY, SVGAGI (reference sequence). CDR3: CASSYVGGYEQYF. The CDR3 DNA is TGTGCCAGCAGTTACGTCGGGGGCTACGAGCAGTACTTC.

CDR3 loop: CSARLIQGYEQYF. The DNA for the CDR3 is TGCAGCGCCAGACTGATCCAGGGTTACGAGCAGTACTTC. The chain couples TRBV29-1 to TRBJ2-7; possibly TRBD1 for D (5 bases). Germline CDR1 and CDR2: SQVTM and ANQGSEA. V lost 7 bases to trimming and J lost 4 bases, with 17 bases between them. This CDR3 is built from 13 residues.

The chain employs TRBV13 and TRBJ2-1; a weak D match, TRBD2 (6 bases). This CDR3 is built from 16 residues. Per the germline V gene, CDR1 is PRHDT and CDR2 is FYEKMQ (reference sequence). Trimming pared 5 bases from V and 3 bases from J, leaving 17 bases between. The CDR3: CASSPTPGLLYNEQFF. CDR3 bases: TGTGCCAGCAGCCCTACCCCGGGACTGCTCTACAATGAGCAGTTCTTC.

The rearrangement uses TRBV6-5 and TRBJ1-5; a weak D match, TRBD1 (6 bases). This CDR3 has 14 amino acids. Germline CDR1 reads MNHEY; CDR2 reads SVGAGI. The V and J ends lost 6 bases and 2 bases respectively, with 11 bases between them. CDR3 in amino acids: CASRFRGGNQPQHF. The CDR3 region has the DNA TGTGCCAGCAGATTCAGGGGTGGCAATCAGCCCCAGCATTTT.

The chain links TRBV11-2 to TRBJ2-2, with D unclear. With 0 bases removed from V and 5 bases from J, the gap between germline ends came to 4 bases. Germline CDR1 and CDR2: SGHAT and FQNNGV. The CDR3 covers 13 residues. CDR3 amino acids: CASSLETTGELFF. The CDR3 coding sequence is TGTGCCAGCAGCTTAGAAACGACCGGGGAGCTGTTTTTT. Supplemented by reference TRBV11-2 and TRBJ2-2, the full variable domain reads EAGVAQSPRYKIIEKRQSVAFWCNPISGHATLYWYQQILGQGPKLLIQFQNNGVVDDSQLPKDRFSAERLKGVDSTLKIQPAKLEDSAVYLCASSLETTGELFFGEGSRLTVL.

The rearrangement links TRBV14 to TRBJ1-4, with TRBD1 identical over 11 bases. The V gene end was trimmed by 4 bases and the J gene end by 8 bases; junction bases not matched to a gene: 3. CDR3 length: 14 residues. Looked up from germline, CDR1 is SGHDN and CDR2 is FVKESK. In DNA, the CDR3 is TGTGCCAGCAGCCCCCGGACAGGGGGCGAAAAACTGTTTTTT. It specifies CASSPRTGGEKLFF.

The V call is TRBV10-3, the J call TRBJ2-5; 8 nucleotides line up with TRBD1. This CDR3 is 15 amino acids long. The V gene's germline CDR1 is ENHRY and CDR2 SYGVKD. V lost 10 bases to trimming and J lost 1 base; unmatched junction nucleotides: 11. CDR3 loop: CATSATGESQETQYF. CDR3 in DNA: TGTGCCACCAGCGCGACAGGGGAATCCCAAGAGACCCAGTACTTC.

This sequence joins TRBV7-2 and TRBJ1-2; TRBD1 matches 8 bases. The CDR3 length is 15 residues. Germline V gene data show CDR1 as SGHTA and CDR2 as FQGNSA. V shed 1 base and J 7 bases; nucleotides not matched to a gene: 8. The CDR3 DNA sequence: TGTGCCAGCAGCTTAGGTAGCCAGGGGGCAGGTGGCTACACCTTC. Protein sequence: CASSLGSQGAGGYTF.

The table lists this clone with a count of one. V is TRBV6-1 and J is TRBJ2-5, with TRBD2 as a possible D gene (6 bases). From germline, CDR1 is MNHNS and CDR2 SASEGT. With 5 bases removed from V and 10 bases from J, the gap between germline ends came to 20 bases. This CDR3 spans 14 amino acids. The CDR3: CASSTLGVAEDQYF. The CDR3 region has the DNA TGTGCCAGCAGTACCCTGGGGGTAGCGGAGGACCAGTACTTC.

This clone was seen only once. The CDR3 loop is CASRSQRGSSGYTF. The CDR3 nucleotides are TGTGCCAGCAGGTCCCAAAGGGGGTCGAGTGGCTACACCTTC. The chain couples TRBV5-6 to TRBJ1-2; possible D gene TRBD1, 6 bases. CDR1 and CDR2 (germline): SGHDT, YYEEEE. The CDR3 consists of 14 residues. V dropped 5 bases and J dropped 7 bases, with 18 bases sitting between them.

This clone was seen a handful of times. J is TRBJ2-7 and V is TRBV10-3; D is ambiguous. The CDR3 runs 11 residues. Trimming left V 4 bases short and J 4 bases short, with 5 bases between. Germline values: CDR1 ENHRY, CDR2 SYGVKD. The CDR3 reads CAISGGYEQYF. CDR3 DNA sequence: TGTGCCATCAGTGGCGGATACGAGCAGTACTTC.

The gene calls are TRBV5-1 and TRBJ2-1; the D gene is possibly TRBD1 (6 bases). The CDR3 runs 16 residues. V dropped 3 bases and J dropped 2 bases, with 15 bases sitting between them. CDR1 and CDR2 (germline): SGHRS, YFSETQ. CDR3 DNA: TGCGCCAGCAGCTCCGGGACAACCTTAACCTACAATGAGCAGTTCTTC. Translating it yields CASSSGTTLTYNEQFF.

A few counts support this clone. The chain recombines TRBV27 with TRBJ2-1; the match to TRBD1 covers 11 bases. Trimming at V came to 6 bases and at J to 6 bases, leaving 13 bases not matched to a gene. The CDR3 sequence is 17 residues long. The germline V gene has CDR1 MNHEY and CDR2 SMNVEV (reference sequence). This chain's CDR3 is CASRGQGALNSRNEQFF. The CDR3 DNA sequence: TGTGCCAGCAGAGGACAGGGGGCCTTAAACTCCCGCAATGAGCAGTTCTTC.

The chain is built from TRBV5-1 and TRBJ2-2; 9 positions match TRBD2. CDR1 is SGHRS and CDR2 is YFSETQ in the germline V gene. V lost 4 bases to trimming and J lost 6 bases; unmatched junction nucleotides: 7. This CDR3 is built from 15 residues. The CDR3 DNA reads TGCGCCAGCAGCCCCGGACTAGCGACTGCCGGGGAGCTGTTTTTT. Protein sequence: CASSPGLATAGELFF.

J is TRBJ2-1 and V is TRBV5-1, with TRBD2 matching over 7 bases. The CDR3 length is 14 residues. The germline V gene has CDR1 SGHRS and CDR2 YFSETQ. V lost 4 bases, J lost 5 bases, and 6 bases stayed unmatched. The CDR3 coding sequence is TGCGCCAGCAGCGTCCGGGAGGTAAACAATGAGCAGTTCTTC. It encodes CASSVREVNNEQFF.

The chain combines TRBV10-2 with TRBJ2-7; D is perhaps TRBD2 (5 bases). With 0 bases removed from V and 2 bases from J, the gap between germline ends came to 5 bases. CDR3 length: 13 amino acids. Germline V CDR1 and CDR2: WSHSY, SAAADI. The CDR3 spells CASSESRAYEQYF. In nucleotides, the CDR3 is TGCGCCAGCAGTGAGTCGCGGGCCTACGAGCAGTACTTC.